This TCR beta chain is from a study of shared clonotypes between healthy human individuals. Study in general: Each donor's CD4 naive and CD4 memory cells filled three plates apiece, CD8 naive two, and CD8 memory one. Study conclusions and caveats: Naive subsets usually exceeded memory subsets in estimated richness. Non-shared clonotypes were found to have lower generation probabilities than the clonotypes that were shared by all four of the sorted-subset donors.

The healthy adult donors were HIV-negative and reported no recent acute infections or vaccinations. On this clone: What it binds is unknown.

The germline V and J ends were trimmed by 4 bases and 5 bases, with 10 bases remaining between them. Germline V gives CDR1 SNHLY, CDR2 FYNNEI. CDR3 length equals 13 residues. Clones were sequenced by immunoSEQ multiplex PCR, and TCRdb holds only the in-frame ones, with some missing. The sample has over 850,000 clones, approximately 80% seen once. This chain uses TRBV2 with TRBJ2-3; D gene ambiguous. The clonotype was recovered from a man between 18 and 35 years old in good health. Some clones in this sample may be carry-over from other donors' samples. Sequencing was done on a sample of memory CD4+ T cells from PBMCs. Described subset: CD45RA-negative fraction. The CDR3 loop reads CASSVRSRDTQYF. The CDR3 bases are TGTGCCAGCAGTGTTCGGTCAAGAGATACGCAGTATTTT. Looking up the rest from reference TRBV2 and TRBJ2-3 gives the full variable domain: EPEVTQTPSHQVTQMGQEVILRCVPISNHLYFYWYRQILGQKVEFLVSFYNNEISEKSEIFDDQFSVERPDGSNFTLKIRSTKLEDSAMYFCASSVRSRDTQYFGPGTRLTVL.